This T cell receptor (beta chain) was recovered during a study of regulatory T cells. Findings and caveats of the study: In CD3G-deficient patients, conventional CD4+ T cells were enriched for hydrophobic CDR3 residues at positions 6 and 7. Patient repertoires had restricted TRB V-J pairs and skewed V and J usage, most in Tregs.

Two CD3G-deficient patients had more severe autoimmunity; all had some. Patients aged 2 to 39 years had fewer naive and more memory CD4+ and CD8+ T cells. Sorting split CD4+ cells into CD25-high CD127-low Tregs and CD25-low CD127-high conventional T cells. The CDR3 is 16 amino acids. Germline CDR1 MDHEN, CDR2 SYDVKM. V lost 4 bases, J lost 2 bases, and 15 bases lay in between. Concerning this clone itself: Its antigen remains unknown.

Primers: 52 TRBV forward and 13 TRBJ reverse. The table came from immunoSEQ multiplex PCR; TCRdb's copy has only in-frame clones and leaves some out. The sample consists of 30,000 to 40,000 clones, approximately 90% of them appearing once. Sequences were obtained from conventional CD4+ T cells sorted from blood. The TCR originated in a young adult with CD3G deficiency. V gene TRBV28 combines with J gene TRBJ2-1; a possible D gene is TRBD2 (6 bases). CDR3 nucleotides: TGTGCCAGCAGTTCGGGGCGGGACTTCCCCTACAATGAGCAGTTCTTC. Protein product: CASSSGRDFPYNEQFF.